Listed here is a single TCR beta chain. This entry belongs to a study of blood T cell repertoires in COVID-19. TCRdb's copy holds only in-frame clones and misses some; the assay was immunoSEQ multiplex PCR. The sample lists around 240,000 clones, approximately 80% occurring once. The germline V and J ends were trimmed by 2 bases and 1 base, with 8 bases remaining between them. The CDR3 has 15 residues. CDR1 and CDR2 (germline): LNHDA, SQIVND (reference sequence). This rearrangement joins TRBV19 to TRBJ1-4, with D maybe TRBD1 (6 bases). This receptor was taken from a woman aged 50 to 65 with acute or convalescent COVID-19. Sequenced sample: peripheral blood. The CDR3 loop reads CASSINRVTNEKLFF. The CDR3 region has the DNA TGTGCCAGTAGTATAAACAGGGTAACTAATGAAAAACTGTTTTTT.